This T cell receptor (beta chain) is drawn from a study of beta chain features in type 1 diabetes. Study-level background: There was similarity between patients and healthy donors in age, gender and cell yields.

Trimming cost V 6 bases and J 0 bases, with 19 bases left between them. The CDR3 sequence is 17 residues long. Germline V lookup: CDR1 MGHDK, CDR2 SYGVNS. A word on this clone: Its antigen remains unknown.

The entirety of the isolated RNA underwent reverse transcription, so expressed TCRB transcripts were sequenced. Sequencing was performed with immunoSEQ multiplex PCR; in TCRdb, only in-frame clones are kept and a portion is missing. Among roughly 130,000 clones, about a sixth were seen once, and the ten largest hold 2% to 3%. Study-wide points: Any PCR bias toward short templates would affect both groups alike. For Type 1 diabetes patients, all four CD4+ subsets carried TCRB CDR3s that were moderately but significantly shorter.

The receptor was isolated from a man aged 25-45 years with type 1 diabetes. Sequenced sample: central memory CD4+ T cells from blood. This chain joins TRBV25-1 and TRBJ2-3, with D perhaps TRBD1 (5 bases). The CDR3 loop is CASRGPLGHSSTDTQYF. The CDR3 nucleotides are TGTGCCAGCAGGGGCCCCCTGGGGCACTCTAGCACAGATACGCAGTATTTT.